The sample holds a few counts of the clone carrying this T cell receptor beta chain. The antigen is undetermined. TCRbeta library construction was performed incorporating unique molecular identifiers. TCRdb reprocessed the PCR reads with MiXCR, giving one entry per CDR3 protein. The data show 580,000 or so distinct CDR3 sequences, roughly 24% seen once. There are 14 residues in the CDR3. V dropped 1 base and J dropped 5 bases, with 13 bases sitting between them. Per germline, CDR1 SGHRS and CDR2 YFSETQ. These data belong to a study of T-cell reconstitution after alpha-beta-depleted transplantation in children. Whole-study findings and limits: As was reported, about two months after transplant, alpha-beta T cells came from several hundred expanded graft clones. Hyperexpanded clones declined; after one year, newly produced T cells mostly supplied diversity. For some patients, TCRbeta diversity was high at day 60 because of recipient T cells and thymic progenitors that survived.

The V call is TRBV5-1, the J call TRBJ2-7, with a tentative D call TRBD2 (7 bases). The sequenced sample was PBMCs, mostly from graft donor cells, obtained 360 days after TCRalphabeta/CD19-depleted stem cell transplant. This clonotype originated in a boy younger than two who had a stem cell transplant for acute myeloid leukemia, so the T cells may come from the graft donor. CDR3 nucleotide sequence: TGCGCCAGCAGCTTGTCTGGGGGGGCCCACGAGCAGTACTTC. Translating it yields CASSLSGGAHEQYF.